The sequence of this TCR beta chain was determined in a study of neurological immune-mediated disorders. Germline loops: CDR1 SGHRS, CDR2 YFSETQ. The CDR3 totals 19 residues. J gave up 1 base and V 4 bases, and 16 bases lay outside the gene matches. Using its own MiXCR run on the 5' RACE reads, TCRdb lists one record per CDR3 protein. The table shows fewer than 90,000 distinct CDR3 sequences, with under 13% occurring only once. The unsorted libraries originated from 2 million PBMCs kept at -80 C. Study results and caveats: Patients with HTLV-1-associated myelopathy showed the most TCR clonal expansion. Those with multiple sclerosis showed the least, falling below healthy controls.

This clonotype showed up many times. The antigen is undetermined. The sequenced sample was PBMCs. The receptor was derived from a man aged 35 to 55 in good health. The chain links TRBV5-1 to TRBJ1-1; 10 nucleotides align to TRBD1. The CDR3: CASSVGQGTLGIRNTEAFF. The CDR3 nucleotides read TGCGCCAGCAGCGTGGGACAGGGGACCCTCGGGATTAGGAACACTGAAGCTTTCTTT.